The rows below give T cell receptor beta chains drawn from one sample of a study of T-cell reconstitution after alpha-beta-depleted transplantation in children. TCRdb recomputed calls from the PCR reads with MiXCR, one row per CDR3 protein. Here the sample spans some 310,000 distinct CDR3 sequences, around 25% being singletons. This specimen was PBMCs, mostly from graft donor cells, taken 180 days after TCRalphabeta/CD19-depleted stem cell transplant. The receptors derive from a male patient younger than 18 who had a stem cell transplant for acute lymphoblastic leukemia, so the T cells may come from the graft donor. The CDR3 runs from the conserved cysteine through the conserved F or W. The D gene is left open where the match is weak. Expanded clones are given a class, and other clones once, few, many or no size at all.

.	TRBV19	.	TRBJ1-5	TGTGCCAGCCAGTGGGTCCCCGGGGATCAGCCCCAGCATTTT	CASQWVPGDQPQHF
TRBD2	TRBV5-1	.	TRBJ2-7	TGCGCCAGCAGCTTGGGACTAGCGGGATCCCTTAACGAGCAGTACTTC	CASSLGLAGSLNEQYF
TRBD2	TRBV29-1	.	TRBJ2-1	TGCAGCGTTGGGACTAGCGGGAGGGCCTGGGGTTCTGAGCAGTTCTTC	CSVGTSGRAWGSEQFF
.	TRBV5-1	few	TRBJ2-1	TGCGCCAGCAGTACTATCGGCGGGGACAATGAGCAGTTCTTC	CASSTIGGDNEQFF
.	TRBV7-2	.	TRBJ2-4	TGTGCCAGCAGCTTAGTACTAGTTGCCAAAAACATTCAGTACTTC	CASSLVLVAKNIQYF
.	TRBV19	few	TRBJ1-1	TGTGCCAGTAGTTCGAATAGGGGCACAGAAGCTTTCTTT	CASSSNRGTEAFF
.	TRBV7-8	.	TRBJ2-4	TGTGCCAGCAGCTTAGAGAGGGGAAGGGCCAAAAACATTCAGTACTTC	CASSLERGRAKNIQYF
.	TRBV5-1	.	TRBJ2-7	TGCGCCAGCAGCTTGGCCTTGGGGCCCCCCTACGAGCAGTACTTC	CASSLALGPPYEQYF
TRBD1	TRBV5-8	many	TRBJ2-7	TGTGCCAGCAGCTTGGGATCGGGACAGGGTCGCTACGAGCAGTACTTC	CASSLGSGQGRYEQYF
.	TRBV12-3/TRBV12-4	once	TRBJ2-7	TGTGCCAGCAGTTGGGGAAGAGTTTACGAGCAGTACTTC	CASSWGRVYEQYF
TRBD2	TRBV11-2	.	TRBJ2-1	TGTGCCAGCAGCTTAGGCGTAGCGGGGGCCTACAATGAGCAGTTCTTC	CASSLGVAGAYNEQFF